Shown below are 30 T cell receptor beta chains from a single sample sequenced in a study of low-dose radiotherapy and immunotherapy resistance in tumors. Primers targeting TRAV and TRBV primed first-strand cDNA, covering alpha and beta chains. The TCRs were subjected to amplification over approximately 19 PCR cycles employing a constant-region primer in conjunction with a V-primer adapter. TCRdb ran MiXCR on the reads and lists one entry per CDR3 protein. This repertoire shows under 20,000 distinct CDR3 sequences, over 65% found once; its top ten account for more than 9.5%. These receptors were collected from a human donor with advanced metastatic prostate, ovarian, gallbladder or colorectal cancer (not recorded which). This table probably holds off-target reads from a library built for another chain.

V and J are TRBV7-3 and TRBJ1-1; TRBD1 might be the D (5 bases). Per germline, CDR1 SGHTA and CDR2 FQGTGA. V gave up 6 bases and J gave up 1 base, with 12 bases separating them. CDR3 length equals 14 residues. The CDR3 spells CASRLGRGNTEAFF. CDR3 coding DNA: TGTGCCAGCAGGCTAGGAAGGGGGAACACTGAAGCTTTCTTT.

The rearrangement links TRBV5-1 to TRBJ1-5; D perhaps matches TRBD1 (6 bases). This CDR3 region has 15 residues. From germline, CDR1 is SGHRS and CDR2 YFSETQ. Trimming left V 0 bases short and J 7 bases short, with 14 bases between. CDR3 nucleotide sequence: TGCGCCAGCAGCTTGGGGGCAGGGGAAGGCCAGCCCCAGCATTTT. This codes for CASSLGAGEGQPQHF. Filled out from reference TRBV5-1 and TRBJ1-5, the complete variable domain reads KAGVTQTPRYLIKTRGQQVTLSCSPISGHRSVSWYQQTPGQGLQFLFEYFSETQRNKGNFPGRFSGRQFSNSRSEMNVSTLELGDSALYLCASSLGAGEGQPQHFGDGTRLSIL.

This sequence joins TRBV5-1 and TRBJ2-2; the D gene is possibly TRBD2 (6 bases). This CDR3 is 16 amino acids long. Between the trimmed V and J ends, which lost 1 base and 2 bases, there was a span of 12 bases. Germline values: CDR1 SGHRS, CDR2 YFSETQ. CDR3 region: CASSLIGGANTGELFF. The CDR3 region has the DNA TGCGCCAGCAGCTTGATAGGAGGGGCCAACACCGGGGAGCTGTTTTTT. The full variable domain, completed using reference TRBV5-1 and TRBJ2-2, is KAGVTQTPRYLIKTRGQQVTLSCSPISGHRSVSWYQQTPGQGLQFLFEYFSETQRNKGNFPGRFSGRQFSNSRSEMNVSTLELGDSALYLCASSLIGGANTGELFFGEGSRLTVL.

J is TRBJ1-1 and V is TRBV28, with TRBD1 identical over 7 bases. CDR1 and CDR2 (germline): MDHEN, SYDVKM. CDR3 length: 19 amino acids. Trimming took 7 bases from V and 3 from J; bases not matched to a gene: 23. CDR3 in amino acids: CASTDLNRGYIPPYTEAFF. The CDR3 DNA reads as TGTGCCAGCACCGACCTCAACAGGGGATATATTCCCCCCTACACTGAAGCTTTCTTT. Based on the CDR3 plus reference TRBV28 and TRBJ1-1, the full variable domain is DVKVTQSSRYLVKRTGEKVFLECVQDMDHENMFWYRQDPGLGLRLIYFSYDVKMKEKGDIPEGYSVSREKKERFSLILESASTNQTSMYLCASTDLNRGYIPPYTEAFFGQGTRLTVV.

CDR3 amino acids: CASSLVGGNSGNTIYF. The CDR3 DNA reads TGTGCCAGCAGCTTGGTTGGCGGGAACTCTGGAAACACCATATATTTT. The chain employs TRBV5-4 and TRBJ1-3; D unresolved. V was pared by 0 bases and J by 0 bases, with 10 bases between. The germline V gene has CDR1 SGHNT and CDR2 YYREEE (reference sequence). The CDR3 is 16 amino acids.

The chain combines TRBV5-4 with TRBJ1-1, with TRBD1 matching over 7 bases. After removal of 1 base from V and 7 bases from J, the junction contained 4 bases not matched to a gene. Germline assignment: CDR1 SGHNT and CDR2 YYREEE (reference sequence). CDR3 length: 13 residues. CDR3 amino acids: CASSLTGESEAFF. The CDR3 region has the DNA TGTGCCAGCAGCTTGACAGGGGAAAGTGAAGCTTTCTTT.

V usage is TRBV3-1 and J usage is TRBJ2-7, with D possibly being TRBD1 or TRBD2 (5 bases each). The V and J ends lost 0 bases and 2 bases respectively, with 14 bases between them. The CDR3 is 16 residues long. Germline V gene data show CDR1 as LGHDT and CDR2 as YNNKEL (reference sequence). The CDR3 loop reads CASSQDFGDPAYEQYF. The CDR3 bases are TGTGCCAGCAGCCAAGATTTCGGGGACCCAGCCTACGAGCAGTACTTC.

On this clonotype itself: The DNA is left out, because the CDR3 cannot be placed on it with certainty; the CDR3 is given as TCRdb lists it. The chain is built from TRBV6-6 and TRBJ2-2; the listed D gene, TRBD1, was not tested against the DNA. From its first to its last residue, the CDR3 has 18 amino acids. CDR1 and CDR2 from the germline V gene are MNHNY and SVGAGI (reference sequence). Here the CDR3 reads CASSPPGQGRTGELFFFF.

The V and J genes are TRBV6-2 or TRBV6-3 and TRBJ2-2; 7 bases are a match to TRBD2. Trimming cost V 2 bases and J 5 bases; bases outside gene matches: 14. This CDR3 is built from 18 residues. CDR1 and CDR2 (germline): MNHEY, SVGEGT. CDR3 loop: CASSYRRSREAPTGELFF. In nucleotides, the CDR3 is TGTGCCAGCAGTTACCGGAGGTCCCGGGAGGCCCCGACCGGGGAGCTGTTTTTT.

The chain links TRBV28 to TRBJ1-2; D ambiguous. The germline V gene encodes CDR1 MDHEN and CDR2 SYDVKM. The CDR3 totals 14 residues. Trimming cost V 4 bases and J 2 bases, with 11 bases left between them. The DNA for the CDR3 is TGTGCCAGCAGTTCCGGAGTGTTGAACTATGGCTACACCTTC. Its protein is CASSSGVLNYGYTF.

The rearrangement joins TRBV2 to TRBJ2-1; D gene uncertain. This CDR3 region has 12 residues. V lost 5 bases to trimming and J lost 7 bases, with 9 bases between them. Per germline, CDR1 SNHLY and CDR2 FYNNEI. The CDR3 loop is CASSLSWNEQFF. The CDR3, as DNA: TGTGCCAGCAGTCTAAGCTGGAATGAGCAGTTCTTC.

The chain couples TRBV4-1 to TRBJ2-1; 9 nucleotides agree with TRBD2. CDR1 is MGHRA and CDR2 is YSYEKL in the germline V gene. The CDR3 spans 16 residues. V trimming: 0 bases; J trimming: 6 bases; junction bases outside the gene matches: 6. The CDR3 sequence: CASSQDGAGGSNEQFF. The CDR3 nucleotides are TGCGCCAGCAGCCAAGACGGGGCGGGAGGGAGCAATGAGCAGTTCTTC.

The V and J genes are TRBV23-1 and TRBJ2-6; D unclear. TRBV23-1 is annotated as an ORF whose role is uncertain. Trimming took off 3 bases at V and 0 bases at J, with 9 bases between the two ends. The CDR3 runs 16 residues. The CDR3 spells CASSQLGYSGANVLTF. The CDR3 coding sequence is TGCGCCAGCAGTCAGCTTGGTTACTCTGGGGCCAACGTCCTGACTTTC.

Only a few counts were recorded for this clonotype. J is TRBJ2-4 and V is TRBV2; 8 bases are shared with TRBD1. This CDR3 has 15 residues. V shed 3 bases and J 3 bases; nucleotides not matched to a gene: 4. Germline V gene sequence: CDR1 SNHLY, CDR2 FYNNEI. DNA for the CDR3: TGTGCCAGCAGTGACAGGGGGCCGGGCAAAAACATTCAGTACTTC. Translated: CASSDRGPGKNIQYF.

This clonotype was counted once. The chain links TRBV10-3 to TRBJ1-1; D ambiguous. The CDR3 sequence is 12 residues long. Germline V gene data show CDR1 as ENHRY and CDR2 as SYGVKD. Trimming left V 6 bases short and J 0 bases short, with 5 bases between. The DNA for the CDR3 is TGTGCCATCAGCGTTCTGAACACTGAAGCTTTCTTT. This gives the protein CAISVLNTEAFF.

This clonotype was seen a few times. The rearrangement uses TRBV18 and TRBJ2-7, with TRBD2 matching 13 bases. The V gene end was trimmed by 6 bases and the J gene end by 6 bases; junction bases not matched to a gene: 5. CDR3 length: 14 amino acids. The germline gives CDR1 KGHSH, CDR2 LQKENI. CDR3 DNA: TGTGCCAGCTCTCAGACTAGCGGGAGGAGCGAGCAGTACTTC. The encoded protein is CASSQTSGRSEQYF.

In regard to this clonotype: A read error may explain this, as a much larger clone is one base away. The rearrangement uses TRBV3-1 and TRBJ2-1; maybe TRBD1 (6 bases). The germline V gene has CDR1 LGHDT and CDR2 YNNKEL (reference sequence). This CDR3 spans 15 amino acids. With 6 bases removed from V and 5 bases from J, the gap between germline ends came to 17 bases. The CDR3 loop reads CASSFQGSNNNEQFF. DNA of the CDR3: TGTGCCAGCAGTTTTCAGGGGAGCAACAACAATGAGCAGTTCTTC.

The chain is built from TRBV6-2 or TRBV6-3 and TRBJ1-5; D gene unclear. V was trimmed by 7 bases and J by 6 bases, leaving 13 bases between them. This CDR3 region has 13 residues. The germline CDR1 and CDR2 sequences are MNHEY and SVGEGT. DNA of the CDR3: TGTGCCAGCACCTCCTCCGGGTTTCAGCCCCAGCATTTT. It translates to CASTSSGFQPQHF.

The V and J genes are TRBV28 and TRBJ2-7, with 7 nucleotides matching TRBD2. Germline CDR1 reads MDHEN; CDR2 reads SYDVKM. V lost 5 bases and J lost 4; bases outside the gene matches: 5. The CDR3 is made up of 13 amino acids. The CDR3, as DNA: TGTGCCAGCAGTCCGACTAGCCCATACGAGCAGTACTTC. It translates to CASSPTSPYEQYF.

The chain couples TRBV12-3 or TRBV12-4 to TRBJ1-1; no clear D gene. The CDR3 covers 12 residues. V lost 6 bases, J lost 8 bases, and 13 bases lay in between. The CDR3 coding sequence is TGTGCCAGCAGCGACTCGAATCCGGAAGCTTTCTTT. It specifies CASSDSNPEAFF.

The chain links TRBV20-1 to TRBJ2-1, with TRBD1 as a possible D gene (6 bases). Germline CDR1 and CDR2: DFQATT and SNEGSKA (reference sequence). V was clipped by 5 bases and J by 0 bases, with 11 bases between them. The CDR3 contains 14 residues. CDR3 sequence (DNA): TGCAGTGCTGAGGGGGAGAGCTCCTACAATGAGCAGTTCTTC. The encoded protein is CSAEGESSYNEQFF.

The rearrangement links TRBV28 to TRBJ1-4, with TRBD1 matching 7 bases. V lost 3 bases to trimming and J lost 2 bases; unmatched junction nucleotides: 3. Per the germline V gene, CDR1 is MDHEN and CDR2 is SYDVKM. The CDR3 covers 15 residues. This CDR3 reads CASSFRGVTNEKLFF. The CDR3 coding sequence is TGTGCCAGCAGTTTCAGGGGGGTCACTAATGAAAAACTGTTTTTT. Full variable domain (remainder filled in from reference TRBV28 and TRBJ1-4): DVKVTQSSRYLVKRTGEKVFLECVQDMDHENMFWYRQDPGLGLRLIYFSYDVKMKEKGDIPEGYSVSREKKERFSLILESASTNQTSMYLCASSFRGVTNEKLFFGSGTQLSVL.

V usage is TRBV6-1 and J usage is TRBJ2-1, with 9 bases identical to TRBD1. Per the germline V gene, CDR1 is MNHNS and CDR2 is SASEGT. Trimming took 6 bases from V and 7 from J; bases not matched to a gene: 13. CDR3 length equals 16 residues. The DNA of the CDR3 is TGTGCCAGCAGCCAACAGGGGGCGGGGATCGGAAATGAGCAGTTCTTC. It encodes CASSQQGAGIGNEQFF.

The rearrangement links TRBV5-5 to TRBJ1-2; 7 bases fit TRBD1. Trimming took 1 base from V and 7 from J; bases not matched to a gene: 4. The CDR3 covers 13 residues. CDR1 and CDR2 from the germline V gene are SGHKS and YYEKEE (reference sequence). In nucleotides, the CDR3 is TGTGCCAGCAGCTTGATAGGGGGCCGTGGCTACACCTTC. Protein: CASSLIGGRGYTF. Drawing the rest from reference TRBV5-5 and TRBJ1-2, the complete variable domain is DAGVTQSPTHLIKTRGQQVTLRCSPISGHKSVSWYQQVLGQGPQFIFQYYEKEERGRGNFPDRFSARQFPNYSSELNVNALLLGDSALYLCASSLIGGRGYTFGSGTRLTVV.

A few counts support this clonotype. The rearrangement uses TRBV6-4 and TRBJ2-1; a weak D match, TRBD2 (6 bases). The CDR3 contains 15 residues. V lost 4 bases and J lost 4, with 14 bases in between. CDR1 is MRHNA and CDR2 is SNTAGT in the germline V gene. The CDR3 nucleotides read TGTGCCAGCAGTGTTGGGGGACTCCAGTACAATGAGCAGTTCTTC. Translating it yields CASSVGGLQYNEQFF.

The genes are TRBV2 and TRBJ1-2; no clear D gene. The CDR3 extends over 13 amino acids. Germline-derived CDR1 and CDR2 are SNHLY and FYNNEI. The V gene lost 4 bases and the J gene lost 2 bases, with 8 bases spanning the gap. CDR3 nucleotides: TGTGCCAGCAGTGTTGAGGCAAACTATGGCTACACCTTC. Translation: CASSVEANYGYTF.

The CDR3 sequence is CASSLGSGGTEAFF. The CDR3 DNA follows: TGTGCCAGCAGCTTAGGATCGGGCGGCACTGAAGCTTTCTTT. The V call is TRBV7-2, the J call TRBJ1-1; D gene unclear. The germline gives CDR1 SGHTA, CDR2 FQGNSA. The V end lost 1 base, the J end lost 4 bases, and 10 bases lay between the germline ends. The CDR3 is made up of 14 amino acids.

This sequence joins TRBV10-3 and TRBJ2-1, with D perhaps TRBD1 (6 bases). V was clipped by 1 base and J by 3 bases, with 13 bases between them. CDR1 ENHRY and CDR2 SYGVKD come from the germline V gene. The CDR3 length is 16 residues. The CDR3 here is CAISEYSGQLYNEQFF. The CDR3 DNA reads TGTGCCATCAGTGAGTACTCGGGACAACTCTACAATGAGCAGTTCTTC.

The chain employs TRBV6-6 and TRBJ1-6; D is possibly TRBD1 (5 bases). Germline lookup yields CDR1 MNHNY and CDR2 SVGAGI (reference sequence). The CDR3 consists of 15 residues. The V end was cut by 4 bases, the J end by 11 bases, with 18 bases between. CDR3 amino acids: CASSSPGLTTAPLHF. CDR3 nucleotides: TGTGCCAGCAGTTCCCCGGGACTTACCACGGCACCCCTCCACTTT.

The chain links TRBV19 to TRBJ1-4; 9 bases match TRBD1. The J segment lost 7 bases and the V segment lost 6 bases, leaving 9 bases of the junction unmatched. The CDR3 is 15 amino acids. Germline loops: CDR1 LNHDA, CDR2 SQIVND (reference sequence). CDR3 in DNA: TGTGCCAGTAGGCGTCCGGGACAGGGAATTGAAAAACTGTTTTTT. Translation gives CASRRPGQGIEKLFF.